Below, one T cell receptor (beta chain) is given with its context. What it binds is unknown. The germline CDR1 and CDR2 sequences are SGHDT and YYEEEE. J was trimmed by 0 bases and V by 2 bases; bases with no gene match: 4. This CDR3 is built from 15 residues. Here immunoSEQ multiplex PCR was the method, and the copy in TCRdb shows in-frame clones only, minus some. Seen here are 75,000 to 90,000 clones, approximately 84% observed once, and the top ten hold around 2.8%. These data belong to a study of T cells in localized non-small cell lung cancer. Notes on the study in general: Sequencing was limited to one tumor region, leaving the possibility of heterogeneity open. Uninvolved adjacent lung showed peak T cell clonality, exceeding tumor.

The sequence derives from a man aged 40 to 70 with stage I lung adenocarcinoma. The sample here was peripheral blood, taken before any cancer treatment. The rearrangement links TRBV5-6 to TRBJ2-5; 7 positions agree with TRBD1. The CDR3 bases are TGTGCCAGCAGCTTCTCGACAGGGTACCAAGAGACCCAGTACTTC. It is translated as CASSFSTGYQETQYF.